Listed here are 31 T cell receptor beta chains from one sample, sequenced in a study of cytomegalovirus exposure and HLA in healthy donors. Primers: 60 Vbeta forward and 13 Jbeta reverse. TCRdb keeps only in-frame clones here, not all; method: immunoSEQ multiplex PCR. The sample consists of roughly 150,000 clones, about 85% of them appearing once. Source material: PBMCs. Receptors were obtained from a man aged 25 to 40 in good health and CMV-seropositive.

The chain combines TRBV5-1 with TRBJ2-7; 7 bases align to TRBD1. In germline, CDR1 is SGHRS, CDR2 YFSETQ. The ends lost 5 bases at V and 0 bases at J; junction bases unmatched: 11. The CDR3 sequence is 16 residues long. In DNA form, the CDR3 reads TGCGCCAGCAGTCAAACCGGGACAGAGTTCTCCTACGAGCAGTACTTC. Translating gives CASSQTGTEFSYEQYF.

Here the CDR3 reads CATSRDTGHHNEQFF. The CDR3 coding sequence is TGTGCCACCAGCAGAGATACGGGACACCACAATGAGCAGTTCTTC. The rearrangement uses TRBV15 and TRBJ2-1, with TRBD1 as a possible D gene (6 bases). CDR1 and CDR2 (germline): LNHNV, YYDKDF (reference sequence). Trimming left V 0 bases short and J 5 bases short, with 11 bases between. This CDR3 is built from 15 residues.

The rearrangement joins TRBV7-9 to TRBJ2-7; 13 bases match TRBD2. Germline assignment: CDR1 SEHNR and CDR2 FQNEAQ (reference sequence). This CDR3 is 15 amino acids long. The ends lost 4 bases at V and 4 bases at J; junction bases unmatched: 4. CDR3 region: CASSSGLAGVYEQYF. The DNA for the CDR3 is TGTGCCAGCAGCTCTGGACTAGCGGGGGTTTACGAGCAGTACTTC.

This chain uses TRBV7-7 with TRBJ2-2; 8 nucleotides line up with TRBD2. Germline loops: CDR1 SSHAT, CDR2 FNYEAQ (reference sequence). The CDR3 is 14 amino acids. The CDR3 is CATSGSPNTGELFF. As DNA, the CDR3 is TGTGCTACGAGCGGGAGCCCGAACACCGGGGAGCTGTTTTTT.

The CDR3 DNA reads TGTGCCACCTCGCCAGGGGAGAACTACGAGCAGTACTTC. Its translation is CATSPGENYEQYF. V gene TRBV15 combines with J gene TRBJ2-5; the D gene is possibly TRBD1 (6 bases). The J call could be wrong; TRBJ2-7 is a better fit for the DNA end. Germline V CDR1 and CDR2: LNHNV, YYDKDF (reference sequence). The CDR3 loop spans 13 amino acids.

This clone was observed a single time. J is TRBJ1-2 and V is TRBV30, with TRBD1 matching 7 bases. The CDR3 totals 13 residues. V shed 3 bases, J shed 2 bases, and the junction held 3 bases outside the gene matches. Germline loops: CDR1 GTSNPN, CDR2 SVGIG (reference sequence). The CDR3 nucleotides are TGTGCCTGGAGCTTGGGACAGAACTATGGCTACACCTTC. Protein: CAWSLGQNYGYTF.

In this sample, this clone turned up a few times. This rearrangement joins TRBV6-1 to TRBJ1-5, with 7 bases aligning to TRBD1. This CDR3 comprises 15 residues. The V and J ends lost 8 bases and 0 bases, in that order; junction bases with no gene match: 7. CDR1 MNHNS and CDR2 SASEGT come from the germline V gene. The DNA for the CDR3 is TGTGCCAGCGCCGGACAGGTCCTTAGCAATCAGCCCCAGCATTTT. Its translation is CASAGQVLSNQPQHF.

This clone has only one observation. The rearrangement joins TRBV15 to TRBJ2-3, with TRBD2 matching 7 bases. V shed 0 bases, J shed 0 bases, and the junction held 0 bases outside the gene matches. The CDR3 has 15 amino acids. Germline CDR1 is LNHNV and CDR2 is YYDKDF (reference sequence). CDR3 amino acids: CATSRDSGSTDTQYF. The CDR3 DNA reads TGTGCCACCAGCAGAGATAGCGGGAGCACAGATACGCAGTATTTT.

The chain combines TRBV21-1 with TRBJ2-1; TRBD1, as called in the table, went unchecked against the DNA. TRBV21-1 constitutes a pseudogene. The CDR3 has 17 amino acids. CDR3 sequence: CASPLRYAQVNYNEQFF. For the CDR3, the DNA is TGTGCCAGCCCACTCCGTTACGCCCAGGTAAACTACAATGAGCAGTTCTTC.

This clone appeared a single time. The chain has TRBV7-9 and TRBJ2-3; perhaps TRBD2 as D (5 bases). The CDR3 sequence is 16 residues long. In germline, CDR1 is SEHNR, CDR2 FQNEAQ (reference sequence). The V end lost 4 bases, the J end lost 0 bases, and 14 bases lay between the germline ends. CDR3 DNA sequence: TGTGCCAGCAGCTCCATCGGAGGAACGAGCACAGATACGCAGTATTTT. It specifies CASSSIGGTSTDTQYF.

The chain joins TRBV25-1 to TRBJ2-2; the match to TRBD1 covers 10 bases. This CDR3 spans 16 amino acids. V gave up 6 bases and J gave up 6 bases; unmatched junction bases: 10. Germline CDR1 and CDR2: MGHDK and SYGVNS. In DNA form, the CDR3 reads TGTGCCAGCAGCTTAACCGGGACAGGGGACCCCGGGGAGCTGTTTTTT. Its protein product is CASSLTGTGDPGELFF.

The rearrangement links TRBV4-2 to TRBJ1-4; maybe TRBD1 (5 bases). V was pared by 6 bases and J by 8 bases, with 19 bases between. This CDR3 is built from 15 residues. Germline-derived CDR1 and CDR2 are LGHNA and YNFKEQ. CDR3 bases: TGTGCCAGCAGACGGGGGTTCCAGGGAGGGGAAAAACTGTTTTTT. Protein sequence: CASRRGFQGGEKLFF.

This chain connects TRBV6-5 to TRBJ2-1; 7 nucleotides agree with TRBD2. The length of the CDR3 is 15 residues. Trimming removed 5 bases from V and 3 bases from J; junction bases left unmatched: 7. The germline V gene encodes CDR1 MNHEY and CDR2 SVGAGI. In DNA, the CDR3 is TGTGCCAGCAGTCGACTAGCTTTGGTCTACAATGAGCAGTTCTTC. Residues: CASSRLALVYNEQFF.

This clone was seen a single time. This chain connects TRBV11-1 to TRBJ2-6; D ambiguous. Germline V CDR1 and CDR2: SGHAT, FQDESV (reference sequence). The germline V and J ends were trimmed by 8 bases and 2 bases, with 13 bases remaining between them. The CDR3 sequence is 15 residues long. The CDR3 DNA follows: TGTGCCAGCTTGAACTACTCCCCTGGGGCCAACGTCCTGACTTTC. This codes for CASLNYSPGANVLTF.

The CDR3 loop reads CASSLAAANYGYTF. As DNA, the CDR3 is TGTGCCAGCAGCTTAGCGGCAGCTAACTATGGCTACACCTTC. The J gene is TRBJ1-2, the V gene TRBV7-2; D is ambiguous. The CDR3 covers 14 residues. The V gene's germline CDR1 is SGHTA and CDR2 FQGNSA. The V end lost 0 bases, the J end lost 0 bases, and 5 bases lay between the germline ends. Using reference TRBV7-2 and TRBJ1-2 for the parts outside the CDR3, the full variable domain is GAGVSQSPSNKVTEKGKDVELRCDPISGHTALYWYRQSLGQGLEFLIYFQGNSAPDKSGLPSDRFSAERTGGSVSTLTIQRTQQEDSAVYLCASSLAAANYGYTFGSGTRLTVV.

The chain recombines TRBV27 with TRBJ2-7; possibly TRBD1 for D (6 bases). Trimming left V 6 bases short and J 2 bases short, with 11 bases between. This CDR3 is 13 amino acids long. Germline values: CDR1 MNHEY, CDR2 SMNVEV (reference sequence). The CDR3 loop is CASRQGGTYEQYF. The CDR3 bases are TGTGCCAGCAGACAGGGTGGTACCTACGAGCAGTACTTC.

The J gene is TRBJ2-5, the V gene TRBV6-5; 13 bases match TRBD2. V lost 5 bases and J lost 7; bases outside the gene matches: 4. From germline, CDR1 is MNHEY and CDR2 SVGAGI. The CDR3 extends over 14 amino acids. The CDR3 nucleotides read TGTGCCAGCAGTCATGGACTAGCGGGAGTGACCCAGTACTTC. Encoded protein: CASSHGLAGVTQYF.

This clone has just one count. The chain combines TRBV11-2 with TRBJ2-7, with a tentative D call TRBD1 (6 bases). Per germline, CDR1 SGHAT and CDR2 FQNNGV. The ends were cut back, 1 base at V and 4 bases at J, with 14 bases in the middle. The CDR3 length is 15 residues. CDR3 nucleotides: TGTGCCAGCAGCTTAGGGGCGCACAGGGCGTACGAGCAGTACTTC. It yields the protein CASSLGAHRAYEQYF.

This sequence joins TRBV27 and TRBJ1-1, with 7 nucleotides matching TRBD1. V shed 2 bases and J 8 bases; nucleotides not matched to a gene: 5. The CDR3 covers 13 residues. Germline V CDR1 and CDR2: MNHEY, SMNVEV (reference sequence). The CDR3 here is CASSLGRTGEAFF. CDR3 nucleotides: TGTGCCAGCAGTTTAGGACGGACAGGAGAAGCTTTCTTT.

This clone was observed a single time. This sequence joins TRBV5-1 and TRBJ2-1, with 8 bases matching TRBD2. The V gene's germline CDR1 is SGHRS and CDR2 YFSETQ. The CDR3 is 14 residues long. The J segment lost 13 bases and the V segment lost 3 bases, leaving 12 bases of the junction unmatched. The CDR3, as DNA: TGCGCCAGCAGCTCCTTAGCGGGATCCCAGGCTCAGTTCTTC. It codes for CASSSLAGSQAQFF.

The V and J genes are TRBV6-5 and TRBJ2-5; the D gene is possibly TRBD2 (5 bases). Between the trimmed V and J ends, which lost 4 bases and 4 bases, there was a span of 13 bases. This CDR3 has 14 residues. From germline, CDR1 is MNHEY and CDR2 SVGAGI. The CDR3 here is CASSSRLRVETQYF. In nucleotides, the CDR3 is TGTGCCAGCAGTTCACGTCTGCGGGTAGAGACCCAGTACTTC.

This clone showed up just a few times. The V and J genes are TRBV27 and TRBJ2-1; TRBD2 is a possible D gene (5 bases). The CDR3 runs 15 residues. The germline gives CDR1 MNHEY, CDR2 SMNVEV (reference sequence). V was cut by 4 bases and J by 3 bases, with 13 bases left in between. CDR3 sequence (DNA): TGTGCCAGCAGTTCCGCGGGCTCACACTACAATGAGCAGTTCTTC. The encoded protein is CASSSAGSHYNEQFF.

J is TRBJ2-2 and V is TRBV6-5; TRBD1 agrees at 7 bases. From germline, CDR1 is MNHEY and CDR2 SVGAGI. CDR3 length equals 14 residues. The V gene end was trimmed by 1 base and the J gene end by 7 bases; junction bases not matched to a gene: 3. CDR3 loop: CASSYFGTVGELFF. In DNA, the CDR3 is TGTGCCAGCAGTTACTTCGGGACAGTCGGGGAGCTGTTTTTT.

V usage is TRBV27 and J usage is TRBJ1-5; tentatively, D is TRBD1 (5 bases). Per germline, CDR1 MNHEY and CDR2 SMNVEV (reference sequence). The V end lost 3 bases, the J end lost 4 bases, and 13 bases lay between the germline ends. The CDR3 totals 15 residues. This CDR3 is CASSFGWGTNQPQHF. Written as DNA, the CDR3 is TGTGCCAGCAGTTTTGGATGGGGGACTAATCAGCCCCAGCATTTT.

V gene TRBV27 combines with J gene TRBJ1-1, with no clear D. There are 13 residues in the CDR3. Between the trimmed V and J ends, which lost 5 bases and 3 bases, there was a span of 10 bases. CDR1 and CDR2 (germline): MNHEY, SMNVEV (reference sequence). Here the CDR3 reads CASSPQLYTEAFF. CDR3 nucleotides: TGTGCCAGCAGTCCCCAACTTTACACTGAAGCTTTCTTT.

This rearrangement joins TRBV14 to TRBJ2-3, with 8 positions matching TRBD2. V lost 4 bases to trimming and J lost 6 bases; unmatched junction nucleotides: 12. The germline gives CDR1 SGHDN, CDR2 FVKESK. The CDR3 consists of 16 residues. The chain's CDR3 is CASSPRLASRQDTQYF. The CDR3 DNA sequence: TGTGCCAGCAGCCCCCGACTAGCGTCACGTCAGGATACGCAGTATTTT.

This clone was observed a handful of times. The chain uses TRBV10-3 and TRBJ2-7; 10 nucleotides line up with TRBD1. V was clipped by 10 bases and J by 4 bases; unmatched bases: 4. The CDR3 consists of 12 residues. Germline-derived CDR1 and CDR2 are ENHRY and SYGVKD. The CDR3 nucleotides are TGTGCCACCGGACAGGGGGTATACGAGCAGTACGTC. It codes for CATGQGVYEQYV.

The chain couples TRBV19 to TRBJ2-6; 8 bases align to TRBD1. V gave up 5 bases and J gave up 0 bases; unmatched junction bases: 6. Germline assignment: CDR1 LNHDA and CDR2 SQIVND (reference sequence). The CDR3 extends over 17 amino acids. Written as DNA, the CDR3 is TGTGCCAGTAGTTCTCGACAGGGGCACTCTGGGGCCAACGTCCTGACTTTC. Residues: CASSSRQGHSGANVLTF.

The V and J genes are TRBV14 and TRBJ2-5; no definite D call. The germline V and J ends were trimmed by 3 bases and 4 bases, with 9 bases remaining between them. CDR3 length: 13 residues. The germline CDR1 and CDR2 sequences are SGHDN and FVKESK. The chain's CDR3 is CASSHLRRETQYF. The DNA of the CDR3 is TGTGCCAGCAGCCATTTACGGAGAGAGACCCAGTACTTC.

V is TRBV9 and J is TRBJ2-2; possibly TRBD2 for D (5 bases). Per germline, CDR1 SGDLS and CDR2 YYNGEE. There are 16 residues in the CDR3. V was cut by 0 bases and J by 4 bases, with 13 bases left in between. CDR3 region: CASSVASRSGTGELFF. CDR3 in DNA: TGTGCCAGCAGCGTAGCCAGCCGAAGCGGCACCGGGGAGCTGTTTTTT.

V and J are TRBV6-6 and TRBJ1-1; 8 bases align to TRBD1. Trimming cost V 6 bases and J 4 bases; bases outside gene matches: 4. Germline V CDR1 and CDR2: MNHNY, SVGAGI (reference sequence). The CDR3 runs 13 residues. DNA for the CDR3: TGTGCCAGCAGCCCAGGGGGCCTCACTGAAGCTTTCTTT. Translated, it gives CASSPGGLTEAFF.